The 13 T cell receptor beta chains below all came from one sample that was sequenced in a study of shared clonotypes between healthy human individuals. TCRdb keeps only in-frame clones here, not all; method: immunoSEQ multiplex PCR. The sample shows 2.3 million or so clones, approximately 95% of them seen only once. The sequencing input was naive CD4+ T cells from PBMCs. The subset was: CD45RA+ positively selected. The source is a man between 18 and 35 years old in good health. Some clones in this sample may be carry-over from other donors' samples.

V usage is TRBV28 and J usage is TRBJ1-5; D possibly corresponds to TRBD1 (6 bases). Germline assignment: CDR1 MDHEN and CDR2 SYDVKM. The CDR3 has 16 residues. Trimming took 7 bases from V and 0 from J, leaving 16 bases between them. The DNA for the CDR3 is TGTGCCAGCACCCCCGGAGGGGGGCCTAGCAATCAGCCCCAGCATTTT. It yields the protein CASTPGGGPSNQPQHF.

V gene TRBV2 combines with J gene TRBJ1-5, with D maybe TRBD1 (6 bases). The germline V gene encodes CDR1 SNHLY and CDR2 FYNNEI. V lost 5 bases and J lost 7, with 15 bases in between. The CDR3 contains 14 residues. Here the CDR3 reads CASSSDRWAQPQHF. In nucleotides, the CDR3 is TGTGCCAGCAGTAGTGACAGGTGGGCCCAGCCCCAGCATTTT.

The chain combines TRBV13 with TRBJ1-2, with D tentatively TRBD1 (6 bases). This CDR3 contains 18 residues. V gave up 5 bases and J gave up 8 bases, with 30 bases separating them. Germline assignment: CDR1 PRHDT and CDR2 FYEKMQ (reference sequence). CDR3 amino acids: CASSPLRGARYGSGGYTF. The CDR3 DNA follows: TGTGCCAGCAGCCCGCTTAGGGGGGCGCGGTATGGATCTGGCGGCTACACCTTC.

The gene calls are TRBV5-1 and TRBJ2-7; 7 positions agree with TRBD1. Trimming cost V 0 bases and J 2 bases; bases outside gene matches: 8. The CDR3 has 16 amino acids. Germline assignment: CDR1 SGHRS and CDR2 YFSETQ. The CDR3 protein is CASSLGGNRGTYEQYF. The CDR3 DNA reads as TGCGCCAGCAGCTTGGGAGGTAACAGGGGAACCTACGAGCAGTACTTC.

J is TRBJ1-2 and V is TRBV19, with 8 bases that match TRBD1. Germline V gene data show CDR1 as LNHDA and CDR2 as SQIVND (reference sequence). The CDR3 is 14 residues long. The V and J ends lost 3 bases and 2 bases, in that order; junction bases with no gene match: 2. This chain's CDR3 is CASSIRTGNYGYTF. The DNA for the CDR3 is TGTGCCAGTAGTATTCGGACAGGGAACTATGGCTACACCTTC.

The V gene is TRBV6-5, the J gene TRBJ2-1; tentatively, D is TRBD2 (6 bases). In germline, CDR1 is MNHEY, CDR2 SVGAGI. This CDR3 contains 14 residues. With 5 bases removed from V and 3 bases from J, the gap between germline ends came to 11 bases. CDR3: CASSHRDFYNEQFF. DNA for the CDR3: TGTGCCAGCAGTCATCGGGACTTCTACAATGAGCAGTTCTTC.

The chain is built from TRBV9 and TRBJ2-3; TRBD2 aligns across 10 bases. The V gene's germline CDR1 is SGDLS and CDR2 YYNGEE. The CDR3 totals 14 residues. Losses at the gene ends were 4 bases for V and 4 bases for J; bases not matched to a gene: 3. In nucleotides, the CDR3 is TGTGCCAGCAGCTCTAGCGGGAGTTCAGATACGCAGTATTTT. Translating it yields CASSSSGSSDTQYF.

A word on this clone: Other DNA variants within this sample encode the same CDR3. The chain combines TRBV29-1 with TRBJ2-7; a weak D match, TRBD2 (5 bases). Trimming stripped 4 bases from V and 3 bases from J, with 10 bases between. The CDR3 is 12 amino acids. Germline V gene data show CDR1 as SQVTM and CDR2 as ANQGSEA. CDR3 nucleotide sequence: TGCAGCGTTGGGAGGACTGGCTACGAGCAGTACTTC. It yields the protein CSVGRTGYEQYF.

The chain uses TRBV19 and TRBJ1-4; D uncertain. This CDR3 comprises 17 residues. The V end lost 1 base, the J end lost 10 bases, and 22 bases lay between the germline ends. Germline V lookup: CDR1 LNHDA, CDR2 SQIVND (reference sequence). The CDR3 protein is CASSIAAGGGAHVKLFF. The CDR3 nucleotides read TGTGCCAGTAGTATAGCTGCGGGAGGAGGAGCGCACGTAAAACTGTTTTTT.

In its sample, this clone was seen once. J is TRBJ2-5 and V is TRBV5-1; the D gene is possibly TRBD2 (5 bases). The CDR3 spans 15 residues. The germline V gene encodes CDR1 SGHRS and CDR2 YFSETQ. Trimming removed 7 bases at V and 5 bases at J, with 21 bases between. The CDR3, as DNA: TGCGCCAGCGCGGATCTGAGCGGCCCCAGGGAGACCCAGTACTTC. Translation gives CASADLSGPRETQYF.

This clone was detected only a few times. The CDR3 bases are TGTGCCTGGACCCCGGGACAGGGTGGCAATCAGCCCCAGCATTTT. It yields the protein CAWTPGQGGNQPQHF. V gene TRBV30 combines with J gene TRBJ1-5; 9 bases agree with TRBD1. In germline, CDR1 is GTSNPN, CDR2 SVGIG (reference sequence). V shed 4 bases and J 2 bases; nucleotides not matched to a gene: 6. This CDR3 has 15 residues.

The chain carries TRBV7-9 and TRBJ2-5; possibly TRBD1 for D (6 bases). In germline, CDR1 is SEHNR, CDR2 FQNEAQ (reference sequence). The CDR3 has 18 amino acids. Trimming removed 5 bases at V and 4 bases at J, with 26 bases between. The CDR3 nucleotides read TGTGCCAGCAGCCCACCCTCCGGGACACGGGATCTATCAGAGACCCAGTACTTC. This sequence encodes CASSPPSGTRDLSETQYF.

The gene calls are TRBV10-3 and TRBJ2-7; D may be TRBD1 (6 bases). CDR3 length: 13 residues. V lost 9 bases, J lost 1 base, and 13 bases lay in between. Looked up from germline, CDR1 is ENHRY and CDR2 is SYGVKD. The CDR3: CAILQGQSYEQYF. CDR3 DNA: TGTGCCATTCTTCAGGGGCAGTCCTACGAGCAGTACTTC.